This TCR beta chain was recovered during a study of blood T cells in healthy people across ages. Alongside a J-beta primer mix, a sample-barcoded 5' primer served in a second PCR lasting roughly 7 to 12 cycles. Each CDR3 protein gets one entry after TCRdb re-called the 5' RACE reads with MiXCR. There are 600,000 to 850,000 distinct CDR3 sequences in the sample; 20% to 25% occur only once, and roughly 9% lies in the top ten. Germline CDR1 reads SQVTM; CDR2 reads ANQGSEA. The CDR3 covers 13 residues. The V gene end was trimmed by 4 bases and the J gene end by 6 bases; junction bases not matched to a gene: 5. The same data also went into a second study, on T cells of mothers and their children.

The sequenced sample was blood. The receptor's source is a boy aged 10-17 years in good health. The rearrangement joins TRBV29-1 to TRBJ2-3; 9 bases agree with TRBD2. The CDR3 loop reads CSVGGRAYDTQYF. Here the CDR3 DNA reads TGCAGCGTTGGCGGGAGGGCCTACGATACGCAGTATTTT.